This TCR beta chain was documented in a study of Graves' ophthalmopathy and Graves' hyperthyroidism (dated by TCRdb to the late 2010s). For the wider study: Hyperthyroidism was considered stable if no progression to ophthalmopathy occurred within 18 months of follow-up. To explore V-J signatures distinguishing ophthalmopathy from hyperthyroidism, a discovery set of around 97 patients (43 ophthalmopathy, about 57 stable hyperthyroidism) was enrolled. The independent validation cohort included about 19 hyperthyroidism patients plus 17 patients who later progressed from hyperthyroidism to ophthalmopathy. T-cell repertoires of thyroid tissue and blood were compared in a handful of hyperthyroidism patients. TCR beta repertoire signatures were used to distinguish Graves' ophthalmopathy from Graves' hyperthyroidism and to predict progression to ophthalmopathy. Following sampling, methimazole starting at 30 mg daily was administered to hyperthyroidism patients, and high-dose intravenous methylprednisolone was administered to ophthalmopathy patients. In total, 120 to 150 blood samples were TCR-sequenced: 40 to 45 ophthalmopathy, some 72 hyperthyroidism and roughly 17 hyperthyroidism-to-ophthalmopathy patients. On the study overall, not on this receptor specifically: In validation, the model predicted ophthalmopathy progression with 70.59% sensitivity and roughly 72% specificity; some 13 predicted patients were CT-confirmed with GO in a median of about 6.1 months. Most expanded thyroid clonotypes with frequency above 0.001 were also detected in blood, suggesting blood repertoires may reflect the thyroid immune response. No statistical method was used to set the sample size in advance, and the investigators knew which group each participant was assigned to. In cross-validation, the 13-signature model distinguished ophthalmopathy from stable hyperthyroidism with nearly 90% sensitivity and 81% to 82% specificity, while in the test set the corresponding values were around 79% and 71%.

This clonotype occurred many times. Its antigen is still unknown. Nothing much larger sits one base from this clone, and base qualities are not available. Hyperthyroidism patients were newly diagnosed, with disease duration under 2 months, and aged 18 to 65 years. Patients with other autoimmune diseases, uncontrolled infections, pregnancy or lactation were excluded from the study. Clinical symptoms, serum thyroxine, TRAb, thyroid ultrasound and orbital computed tomography formed the basis of the diagnosis. Trizol reagent was used to extract the total RNA, and its quality was then checked on an Agilent 2100 Bioanalyzer. For repertoire sequencing, the TCR beta CDR3 regions were amplified from RNA transcripts. A first-round RT-PCR used HTBI primers with the Qiagen OneStep RT-PCR kit, followed by a second-round multiplex PCR, size selection and purification. Sequencing of the libraries was carried out on an Illumina HiSeq2000 in paired-end mode with 100 bp reads. Per the original workflow: SOAPnuke was used to process the reads, throwing out any read that had adapters, had uncalled bases, had a mean Phred below 15, or lacked an exact constant-primer or identifier match. COPE v1.2.5 was used to merge high-quality paired reads. Each unique nucleotide sequence was defined as a clonotype, and clonotypes were aligned to IMGT TRB V, D and J references with MiTCR v1.1. The analysis was limited to V-J combinations with a frequency above 0.0001, which together covered 99.2% of the repertoires. For each V-J combination, a TCR clonal expansion and chaos score was defined as F50 clonal expansion divided by the chaos observed in the TCRdist matrix. Welch's t-statistics and random forest were used to reduce the features to approximately 13 V-J combinations, which were then used as input to a naive Bayes classifier. Thyroid-blood repertoire similarity was quantified with the Morisita-Horn index. TCRdb trimmed the raw reads at Q25, called clones with MiXCR and kept productive beta chains. A single entry per CDR3 protein holds the most common genes and DNA from its merged rows. Here the V and J calls rest on TCRdb's processing, not on the authors' analysis. The sample data list around 1,200,000 distinct CDR3 sequences, and about 35% of these were observed just once. The top ten hold approximately 12% of the sample.

The receptor was derived from an adult man with Graves' hyperthyroidism. Material: peripheral blood or thyroid tissue (not recorded which).

The DNA reads TGTGCCAGTAGACCGGGGGACAGGGGTCGGAATTCACCCCTCCACTTT. Its translation reads: CASRPGDRGRNSPLHF. This chain is built from TRBV19 and TRBJ1-6, with 10 middle bases fitting TRBD1. V is pruned by 6 bases and J by 7 bases, leaving 9 bases of the junction without a gene match. CDR1 and CDR2 are read off the germline V gene (reference sequence) as LNHDA and SQIVND. The cysteine opens and the phenylalanine closes a CDR3 of 16 amino acids. This entry keeps only the CDR3 DNA: 48 bases, framed from base 1.